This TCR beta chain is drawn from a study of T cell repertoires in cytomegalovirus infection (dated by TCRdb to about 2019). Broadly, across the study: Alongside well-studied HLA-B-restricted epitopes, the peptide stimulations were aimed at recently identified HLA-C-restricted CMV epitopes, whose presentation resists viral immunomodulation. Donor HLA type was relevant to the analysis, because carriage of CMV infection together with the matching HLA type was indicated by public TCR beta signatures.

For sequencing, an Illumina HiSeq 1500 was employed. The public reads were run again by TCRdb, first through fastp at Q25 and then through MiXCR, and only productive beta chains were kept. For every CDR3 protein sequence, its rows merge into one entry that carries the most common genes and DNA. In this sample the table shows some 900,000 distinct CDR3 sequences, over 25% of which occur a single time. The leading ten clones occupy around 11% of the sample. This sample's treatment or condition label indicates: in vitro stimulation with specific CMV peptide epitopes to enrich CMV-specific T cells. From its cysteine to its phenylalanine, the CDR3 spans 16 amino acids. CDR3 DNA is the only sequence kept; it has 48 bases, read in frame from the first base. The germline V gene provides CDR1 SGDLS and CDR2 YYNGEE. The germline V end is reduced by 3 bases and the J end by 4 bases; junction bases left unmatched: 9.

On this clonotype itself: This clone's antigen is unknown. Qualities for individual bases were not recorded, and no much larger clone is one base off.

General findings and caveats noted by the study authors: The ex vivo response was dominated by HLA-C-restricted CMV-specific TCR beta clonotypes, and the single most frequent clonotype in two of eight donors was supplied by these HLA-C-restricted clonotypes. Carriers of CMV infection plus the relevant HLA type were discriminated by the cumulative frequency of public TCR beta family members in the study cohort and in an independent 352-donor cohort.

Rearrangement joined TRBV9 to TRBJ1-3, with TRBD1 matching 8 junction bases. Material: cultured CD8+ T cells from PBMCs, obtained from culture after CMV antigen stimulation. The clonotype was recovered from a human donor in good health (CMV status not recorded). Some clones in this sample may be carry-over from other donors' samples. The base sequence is TGTGCCAGCAGCGACCAGGGGGCAGCAGGCGGAAACACCATATATTTT. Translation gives CASSDQGAAGGNTIYF.